Listed below are T cell receptor beta chains from one sample, sequenced in a study of blood T cell repertoires in COVID-19. The protocol was immunoSEQ multiplex PCR, while the TCRdb copy is restricted to in-frame clones and leaves out a portion. The data show 200,000 to 250,000 clones, more than 80% seen once. Sequenced sample: peripheral blood. The receptor set was obtained from a human donor in a cohort sampled during active COVID-19. CDR3s include the opening cysteine and the closing phenylalanine or tryptophan. The D gene is left open where the match is weak. The size entry is marked missing in some rows and otherwise reads once, few, many or a size class.

v_call	clone_size	j_call	d_call	cdr3_aa	cdr3_nt
TRBV3-1/TRBV3-2	NA	TRBJ2-3	TRBD2	CASSQRTSGTDTQYF	TGTGCCAGCAGCCAAAGGACTAGCGGCACAGATACGCAGTATTTT
TRBV23-1	NA	TRBJ1-4	NA	CASRTTGIEDEKLFF	TGCGCCAGCAGAACCACAGGGATAGAGGATGAAAAACTGTTTTTT
TRBV5-6	NA	TRBJ2-2	TRBD2	CASSSAGGRTGELFF	TGTGCCAGCAGCTCTGCGGGGGGAAGGACCGGGGAGCTGTTTTTT
TRBV6-2/TRBV6-3	many	TRBJ1-4	NA	CASSSTAQPTNEKLFF	TGTGCCAGCAGTTCGACCGCACAGCCAACTAATGAAAAACTGTTTTTT
TRBV5-1	NA	TRBJ2-3	NA	CASSLALAGGTDTQYF	TGCGCCAGCAGCTTGGCGCTAGCCGGTGGCACAGATACGCAGTATTTT
TRBV30	NA	TRBJ1-4	NA	CAWSRQGGEKLFF	TGTGCCTGGAGTAGGCAGGGCGGTGAAAAACTGTTTTTT
TRBV18	NA	TRBJ2-1	TRBD1	CASSPPRGQGYEQFF	TGTGCCAGCTCACCACCGAGGGGACAGGGCTATGAGCAGTTCTTC
TRBV6-2/TRBV6-3	once	TRBJ2-5	NA	CASRLGLAETQYF	TGTGCCAGCCGCCTGGGGCTGGCAGAGACCCAGTACTTC
TRBV6-5	NA	TRBJ2-1	NA	CASSSGTYYNEQFF	TGTGCCAGCAGTTCCGGGACTTACTACAATGAGCAGTTCTTC
TRBV19	NA	TRBJ2-5	NA	CASSPQGLKTQYF	TGTGCCAGTAGTCCTCAGGGTCTGAAGACCCAGTACTTC
TRBV5-6	NA	TRBJ2-7	NA	CASSLGRAGAQYF	TGTGCCAGCAGCTTGGGTCGTGCAGGCGCGCAGTACTTC
TRBV5-1	NA	TRBJ1-4	TRBD1	CASSFRDRGLGEKLFF	TGCGCCAGCAGCTTCCGGGACAGGGGGCTCGGTGAAAAACTGTTTTTT
TRBV12-3/TRBV12-4	NA	TRBJ2-7	NA	CASSNNTYEQYF	TGTGCCAGCAGTAACAATACCTACGAGCAGTACTTC
TRBV19	few	TRBJ1-2	NA	CASSRQSGSYGYTF	TGTGCCAGTAGTCGTCAGTCCGGGAGCTATGGCTACACCTTC
TRBV3-1/TRBV3-2	NA	TRBJ2-3	TRBD1	CASSQDRGLADTQYF	TGTGCCAGCAGCCAAGACAGGGGGCTGGCAGATACGCAGTATTTT
TRBV6-1	NA	TRBJ1-5	TRBD1	CASSELWQGVFYSNQPQHF	TGTGCCAGCAGTGAATTATGGCAGGGGGTTTTTTATAGCAATCAGCCCCAGCATTTT
TRBV7-9	NA	TRBJ2-3	TRBD1	CASRGDRDPDTQYF	TGTGCCAGCAGAGGGGACAGGGACCCAGATACGCAGTATTTT
TRBV6-5	NA	TRBJ2-3	NA	CASTFLRGSTDTQYF	TGTGCCAGCACCTTTCTAAGGGGGAGCACAGATACGCAGTATTTT
TRBV29-1	NA	TRBJ1-2	TRBD1	CSVMTGANYGYTF	TGCAGCGTCATGACAGGGGCGAACTATGGCTACACCTTC
TRBV10-1	NA	TRBJ1-1	NA	CASSEAGRDAEAFF	TGCGCCAGCAGTGAAGCGGGACGAGACGCTGAAGCTTTCTTT
TRBV28	NA	TRBJ2-2	TRBD2	CATRASGLNTGELFF	TGTGCCACCAGGGCTAGCGGGTTGAACACCGGGGAGCTGTTTTTT
TRBV10-2	NA	TRBJ2-7	TRBD1	CASRLRTGGSYEQYF	TGCGCCAGCAGACTCCGGACAGGGGGCTCGTACGAGCAGTACTTC
TRBV5-1	NA	TRBJ1-1	NA	CASSSRQARRNTEAFF	TGCGCCAGCAGCTCGCGACAGGCGCGGAGGAACACTGAAGCTTTCTTT
TRBV6-5	many	TRBJ2-1	TRBD1	CASSAGGSLYNEQFF	TGTGCCAGCAGCGCAGGGGGCAGTCTCTACAATGAGCAGTTCTTC
TRBV3-1/TRBV3-2	NA	TRBJ2-1	NA	CASSQDRSSRNEQFF	TGTGCCAGCAGCCAAGATCGGAGCTCGCGGAATGAGCAGTTCTTC
TRBV1	NA	TRBJ2-7	NA	CTSVLIPGQGSPSSYEQYF	TGCACCAGCGTCTTAATCCCGGGACAGGGGTCTCCTAGCTCCTACGAGCAGTACTTC
TRBV5-6	NA	TRBJ2-5	TRBD2	CASSLLLAGVKTQYF	TGTGCCAGCAGCTTGCTACTAGCGGGGGTGAAGACCCAGTACTTC
TRBV7-2	NA	TRBJ1-2	TRBD1	CASLGGWDSRGYTF	TGTGCCAGCCTAGGGGGATGGGACAGCCGGGGCTACACCTTC
TRBV19	NA	TRBJ2-3	TRBD2	CASSIIEASGKSDTQYF	TGTGCCAGTAGTATAATAGAGGCTAGCGGGAAATCAGATACGCAGTATTTT
TRBV5-4	few	TRBJ1-5	TRBD1	CASSLDRGRDQPQHF	TGTGCCAGCAGCTTGGACAGGGGGCGCGATCAGCCCCAGCATTTT
TRBV5-1	once	TRBJ2-1	TRBD2	CASSGTSGLDEQFF	TGCGCCAGCAGCGGGACTAGCGGGTTGGATGAGCAGTTCTTC
TRBV7-9	NA	TRBJ2-1	TRBD2	CASSPFGFGTSSYNEQFF	TGTGCCAGCAGCCCATTTGGATTCGGGACTAGCTCCTACAATGAGCAGTTCTTC
TRBV19	NA	TRBJ2-3	TRBD2	CASRAAGLKDTQYF	TGTGCCAGTAGGGCAGCGGGGCTTAAAGATACGCAGTATTTT
TRBV5-1	NA	TRBJ2-1	NA	CASSPPTEKQFF	TGCGCCAGCAGCCCGCCGACAGAAAAGCAGTTCTTC
TRBV27	NA	TRBJ2-7	NA	CASGLLPRQPYEQYF	TGTGCCAGCGGCCTTCTTCCCAGACAACCCTACGAGCAGTACTTC
TRBV18	NA	TRBJ1-1	TRBD1	CASSRSGTGTEAFF	TGTGCCAGCTCACGATCCGGGACAGGCACTGAAGCTTTCTTT
TRBV6-5	few	TRBJ1-2	NA	CASSPDRIYGYTF	TGTGCCAGCAGCCCCGACAGGATTTATGGCTACACCTTC
TRBV15	NA	TRBJ1-1	TRBD1	CATSSRGRLFKSAFF	TGTGCCACCAGCAGCAGGGGGCGGCTATTTAAATCGGCTTTCTTT
TRBV5-5	few	TRBJ2-3	TRBD2	CASSLELGGGLDTQYF	TGTGCCAGCAGCTTGGAGTTGGGCGGGGGGTTAGATACGCAGTATTTT
TRBV18	NA	TRBJ2-1	NA	CASSPGGHEQFF	TGTGCCAGCTCACCGGGAGGTCACGAGCAGTTCTTC
TRBV2	NA	TRBJ2-3	TRBD2	CASRVSGRRTDTQYF	TGTGCCAGCAGGGTTAGCGGGCGGAGGACAGATACGCAGTATTTT
TRBV15	NA	TRBJ2-1	NA	CATSRDPPFNEQFF	TGTGCCACCAGCAGAGACCCTCCGTTCAATGAGCAGTTCTTC
TRBV9	NA	TRBJ1-4	NA	CASSFRQANEKLFF	TGTGCCAGCAGCTTTCGACAGGCTAATGAAAAACTGTTTTTT
TRBV19	NA	TRBJ2-1	NA	CASMGGIGYNEQFF	TGTGCCAGTATGGGGGGAATCGGCTACAATGAGCAGTTCTTC
TRBV9	NA	TRBJ1-2	TRBD1	CASSPRQGPVGYGYTF	TGTGCCAGCAGCCCTCGACAGGGCCCAGTTGGCTATGGCTACACCTTC
TRBV24-1	NA	TRBJ2-2	TRBD2	CATSVGGAGLGGELFF	TGTGCCACCAGTGTGGGGGGAGCGGGACTTGGCGGGGAGCTGTTTTTT
TRBV9	NA	TRBJ2-5	NA	CASSVDPGTQYF	TGTGCCAGCAGCGTAGATCCCGGGACCCAGTACTTC
TRBV5-1	NA	TRBJ2-1	TRBD2	CASSLSLLGLAGVDEQFF	TGCGCCAGCAGCTTGTCCCTGCTGGGACTAGCGGGGGTCGATGAGCAGTTCTTC
TRBV5-1	NA	TRBJ2-2	NA	CASSPRGPGELFF	TGCGCCAGCAGCCCGAGAGGGCCCGGGGAGCTGTTTTTT